Included here is one T cell receptor (beta chain) sequence, with context. Time point meaning: baseline, week 1 (first vaccination visit). Described treatment: pre-vaccination baseline after standard-of-care therapy. The repertoire was sequenced with immunoSEQ multiplex PCR; TCRdb's copy has only in-frame clones and lacks some. The sample records under 25,000 clones, roughly 93% being singletons. CDR3 length: 17 amino acids. V lost 2 bases and J lost 0, with 13 bases in between. Germline values: CDR1 LNHDA, CDR2 SQIVND (reference sequence). The data belong to a study of a mutant IDH1 vaccine in newly diagnosed glioma.

The sequencing used PBMCs, collected from a glioma patient treated with radiotherapy, temozolomide or both. This receptor was obtained from a man in his forties with glioma. The chain combines TRBV19 with TRBJ1-4, with D uncertain. This chain's CDR3 is CASSIHSNSATNEKLFF. The CDR3 DNA is TGTGCCAGTAGTATACACAGCAACAGTGCAACTAATGAAAAACTGTTTTTT. Combining the CDR3 with reference TRBV19 and TRBJ1-4 gives the whole variable domain DGGITQSPKYLFRKEGQNVTLSCEQNLNHDAMYWYRQDPGQGLRLIYYSQIVNDFQKGDIAEGYSVSREKKESFPLTVTSAQKNPTAFYLCASSIHSNSATNEKLFFGSGTQLSVL.